This is a list of T cell receptor beta chains from one sample in a study of T cell responses to AZD1222 COVID-19 vaccine. TCRdb's table, derived via immunoSEQ multiplex PCR, lists solely in-frame clones and lacks some. The sample shows more than 95,000 clones, around 89% of them seen only once. The sample here was peripheral blood, taken 28 days after the second AZD1222 dose. These receptors all come from an adult who received the AZD1222 COVID-19 vaccine. The CDR3 runs from the conserved cysteine through the conserved F or W. D genes are given only for firm matches. Expanded clones get a size class; other rows say once, few or many, or leave the size out.

j_gene: TRBJ2-7; abundance: NA; v_gene: TRBV10-3; d_gene: TRBD2; CDR3aa: CAISDLAGLEQYF; CDR3nt: TGTGCCATCAGTGATCTAGCGGGTTTGGAGCAGTACTTC
j_gene: TRBJ1-5; abundance: NA; v_gene: TRBV10-3; d_gene: NA; CDR3aa: CAIMAGLGNQPQHF; CDR3nt: TGTGCCATCATGGCGGGGCTGGGCAATCAGCCCCAGCATTTT
j_gene: TRBJ2-1; abundance: once; v_gene: TRBV7-6; d_gene: TRBD2; CDR3aa: CASSLSGGASYNEQFF; CDR3nt: TGTGCCAGCAGCCTTAGCGGGGGGGCTTCATACAATGAGCAGTTCTTC
j_gene: TRBJ2-7; abundance: NA; v_gene: TRBV27; d_gene: TRBD2; CDR3aa: CASSFLRAGGIYEQYF; CDR3nt: TGTGCCAGCAGTTTCCTCCGAGCGGGAGGGATCTACGAGCAGTACTTC
j_gene: TRBJ1-1; abundance: NA; v_gene: TRBV10-3; d_gene: NA; CDR3aa: CAISVVPDTEAFF; CDR3nt: TGTGCCATCAGTGTAGTCCCCGACACTGAAGCTTTCTTT
j_gene: TRBJ2-6; abundance: NA; v_gene: TRBV28; d_gene: NA; CDR3aa: CASSLWGSGANVLTF; CDR3nt: TGTGCCAGCAGTTTATGGGGTTCTGGGGCCAACGTCCTGACTTTC
j_gene: TRBJ2-3; abundance: NA; v_gene: TRBV7-6; d_gene: TRBD2; CDR3aa: CASSLAKAGHTDTQYF; CDR3nt: TGTGCCAGCAGCTTAGCAAAAGCGGGGCACACAGATACGCAGTATTTT
j_gene: TRBJ2-7; abundance: NA; v_gene: TRBV2; d_gene: NA; CDR3aa: CASSDWQGKSYEQYF; CDR3nt: TGTGCCAGCAGTGATTGGCAGGGAAAATCCTACGAGCAGTACTTC
j_gene: TRBJ2-6; abundance: NA; v_gene: TRBV5-4; d_gene: TRBD1; CDR3aa: CASSLVQGIPLSGANVLTF; CDR3nt: TGTGCCAGCAGCTTAGTACAGGGGATCCCCCTCTCTGGGGCCAACGTCCTGACTTTC
j_gene: TRBJ1-2; abundance: NA; v_gene: TRBV30; d_gene: NA; CDR3aa: CAWSASRSPNYGYTF; CDR3nt: TGTGCCTGGAGTGCCTCCCGGTCCCCTAACTATGGCTACACCTTC
j_gene: TRBJ1-2; abundance: NA; v_gene: TRBV7-9; d_gene: NA; CDR3aa: CASSLGLLVYGYTF; CDR3nt: TGTGCCAGCAGCTTAGGACTCTTGGTCTATGGCTACACCTTC
j_gene: TRBJ2-3; abundance: NA; v_gene: TRBV4-3; d_gene: TRBD2; CDR3aa: CASSQDGGLAGITDTQYF; CDR3nt: TGCGCCAGCAGCCAAGATGGAGGACTAGCGGGTATCACAGATACGCAGTATTTT
j_gene: TRBJ2-7; abundance: NA; v_gene: TRBV20-1; d_gene: NA; CDR3aa: CSARESYEQYF; CDR3nt: TGCAGTGCTAGAGAGAGCTACGAGCAGTACTTC
j_gene: TRBJ2-7; abundance: NA; v_gene: TRBV3-1/TRBV3-2; d_gene: NA; CDR3aa: CASSQDRTYEQYF; CDR3nt: TGTGCCAGCAGCCAGGACAGAACCTACGAGCAGTACTTC
j_gene: TRBJ2-1; abundance: few; v_gene: TRBV6-4; d_gene: TRBD1; CDR3aa: CASASTGTDYNEQFF; CDR3nt: TGTGCCAGCGCAAGCACCGGGACAGATTACAATGAGCAGTTCTTC
j_gene: TRBJ2-1; abundance: NA; v_gene: TRBV9; d_gene: NA; CDR3aa: CASSVLGSSYNEQFF; CDR3nt: TGTGCCAGCAGCGTACTCGGGAGCTCCTACAATGAGCAGTTCTTC
j_gene: TRBJ2-1; abundance: NA; v_gene: TRBV27; d_gene: TRBD2; CDR3aa: CASSLSTSGVGEQFF; CDR3nt: TGTGCCAGCAGTTTATCGACTAGCGGGGTGGGTGAGCAGTTCTTC
j_gene: TRBJ1-2; abundance: NA; v_gene: TRBV12-3/TRBV12-4; d_gene: TRBD1; CDR3aa: CASSDRGLGYTF; CDR3nt: TGTGCCAGCAGCGACAGGGGGCTTGGCTACACCTTC
j_gene: TRBJ1-3; abundance: NA; v_gene: TRBV6-2/TRBV6-3; d_gene: NA; CDR3aa: CASSYLGFSGNTIYF; CDR3nt: TGTGCCAGCAGTTACCTTGGCTTCTCTGGAAACACCATATATTTT
j_gene: TRBJ1-1; abundance: NA; v_gene: TRBV18; d_gene: NA; CDR3aa: CASSPFQNVNTEAFF; CDR3nt: TGTGCCAGCTCACCTTTCCAAAACGTGAACACTGAAGCTTTCTTT
j_gene: TRBJ2-7; abundance: NA; v_gene: TRBV10-3; d_gene: NA; CDR3aa: CAIRENRDIGWEEQYF; CDR3nt: TGTGCCATCAGAGAAAACCGGGACATCGGGTGGGAGGAGCAGTACTTC
j_gene: TRBJ1-5; abundance: NA; v_gene: TRBV6-2/TRBV6-3; d_gene: NA; CDR3aa: CASSITGIGQPQHF; CDR3nt: TGTGCCAGCAGCATTACAGGGATCGGACAGCCCCAGCATTTT
j_gene: TRBJ1-2; abundance: few; v_gene: TRBV7-9; d_gene: NA; CDR3aa: CASSLEREGYTF; CDR3nt: TGTGCCAGCAGCTTAGAGCGTGAGGGCTACACCTTC
j_gene: TRBJ1-1; abundance: NA; v_gene: TRBV14; d_gene: TRBD1; CDR3aa: CASSRDRVNTEAFF; CDR3nt: TGTGCCAGCAGTCGCGACAGGGTGAACACTGAAGCTTTCTTT
j_gene: TRBJ1-1; abundance: once; v_gene: TRBV9; d_gene: TRBD1; CDR3aa: CASSVSGGAAEAFF; CDR3nt: TGTGCCAGCAGCGTCTCAGGGGGCGCGGCTGAAGCTTTCTTT
j_gene: TRBJ1-5; abundance: few; v_gene: TRBV7-9; d_gene: NA; CDR3aa: CASSLSPLPPQHF; CDR3nt: TGTGCCAGCAGCTTATCCCCTCTCCCGCCCCAGCATTTT
j_gene: TRBJ1-4; abundance: NA; v_gene: TRBV2; d_gene: NA; CDR3aa: CASNPDRPLREKLFF; CDR3nt: TGTGCCAGCAATCCGGACAGACCCCTGAGGGAAAAACTGTTTTTT
j_gene: TRBJ2-3; abundance: once; v_gene: TRBV29-1; d_gene: NA; CDR3aa: CSVDHSWGGTQYF; CDR3nt: TGCAGCGTTGACCACTCCTGGGGAGGTACGCAGTATTTT
j_gene: TRBJ1-2; abundance: NA; v_gene: TRBV6-5; d_gene: TRBD1; CDR3aa: CASSLWTGEDGYTF; CDR3nt: TGTGCCAGCAGTTTATGGACAGGGGAGGATGGCTACACCTTC
j_gene: TRBJ2-1; abundance: NA; v_gene: TRBV7-2; d_gene: TRBD2; CDR3aa: CASSSYLLAGENNEQFF; CDR3nt: TGTGCCAGCAGCTCCTACTTACTAGCGGGGGAAAACAATGAGCAGTTCTTC
j_gene: TRBJ2-3; abundance: NA; v_gene: TRBV24-1; d_gene: TRBD2; CDR3aa: CATSEQPGLAGGTDTQYF; CDR3nt: TGTGCCACCAGTGAACAACCGGGACTAGCGGGGGGCACAGATACGCAGTATTTT
j_gene: TRBJ2-7; abundance: NA; v_gene: TRBV7-8; d_gene: TRBD2; CDR3aa: CASSLPPLGLAEYEQYF; CDR3nt: TGTGCCAGCAGCTTACCCCCCCTCGGACTAGCGGAATACGAGCAGTACTTC
j_gene: TRBJ2-2; abundance: NA; v_gene: TRBV6-2/TRBV6-3; d_gene: TRBD2; CDR3aa: CASSLRLAGGNTGELFF; CDR3nt: TGTGCCAGCAGCCTTCGACTAGCGGGGGGGAACACCGGGGAGCTGTTTTTT
j_gene: TRBJ2-2; abundance: NA; v_gene: TRBV7-3; d_gene: NA; CDR3aa: CASSLLTGSGELFF; CDR3nt: TGTGCCAGCAGCCTACTGACAGGTTCCGGGGAGCTGTTTTTT
j_gene: TRBJ2-7; abundance: NA; v_gene: TRBV11-2; d_gene: TRBD1; CDR3aa: CASSLGTGGEGSYEQYF; CDR3nt: TGTGCCAGCAGCTTAGGGACAGGGGGCGAGGGATCCTACGAGCAGTACTTC
j_gene: TRBJ1-6; abundance: NA; v_gene: TRBV10-3; d_gene: TRBD1; CDR3aa: CAISEAGQNSPLHF; CDR3nt: TGTGCCATCAGTGAGGCGGGACAGAATTCACCCCTCCACTTT
j_gene: TRBJ1-1; abundance: NA; v_gene: TRBV19; d_gene: NA; CDR3aa: CASSIAPWDTEAFF; CDR3nt: TGTGCCAGTAGTATAGCACCTTGGGACACTGAAGCTTTCTTT